Listed below are T cell receptor beta chains from one sample, sequenced in a study of T-cell reconstitution after alpha-beta-depleted transplantation in children. TCRdb reprocessed the PCR reads via MiXCR and lists one record per CDR3 protein. The sample yields just over 350,000 distinct CDR3 sequences, roughly 13% seen once. This specimen was PBMCs, taken from the stem cell graft. The receptors shown here come from a human donor who donated a stem cell graft to a child with Fanconi anemia. Both conserved end residues are part of each CDR3. A D gene is named only where the DNA matches it firmly. Size is stated for part of the rows, as once, few or many counts, or as a class when the clone is expanded.

clone_size	d_call	v_call	j_call	cdr3_nt	cdr3_aa
few	-	TRBV7-2	TRBJ2-2	TGTGCCAGCAGAACCAACGGGATGGAGGAGCTGTTTTTT	CASRTNGMEELFF
-	-	TRBV7-2	TRBJ1-2	TGTGCCAGCAGCTTTAGGGTTGGCTACACCTTC	CASSFRVGYTF
few	-	TRBV6-2/TRBV6-3	TRBJ2-3	TGTGCCAGCAGTCCTATAACGGGCCAGACTACGCAGTATTTT	CASSPITGQTTQYF
-	TRBD2	TRBV6-2/TRBV6-3	TRBJ2-2	TGTGCCAGCAGTTCGGGGGGGCCCGGCACCGGGGAGCTGTTTTTT	CASSSGGPGTGELFF
few	TRBD1	TRBV12-3/TRBV12-4	TRBJ1-2	TGTGCCAGCAGTTTTAACGTTCAGGGGGCGAGAGGCTACACCTTC	CASSFNVQGARGYTF
-	-	TRBV27	TRBJ2-1	TGTGCCAGCAGTTTAAGTCGACGGAACTTGTACAATGAGCGGTTCTTC	CASSLSRRNLYNERFF
many	-	TRBV20-1	TRBJ2-3	TGCAGTGCAAAGACGGGTTCGGCGGGGTTCACAGATACGCAGTATTTT	CSAKTGSAGFTDTQYF
few	-	TRBV25-1	TRBJ1-1	TGTGCCAGCAGTGAATGGGGACAAAACACTGAAGCTTTCTTT	CASSEWGQNTEAFF
many	-	TRBV5-1	TRBJ2-1	TGCGCCAGCAGCGAAGGTCTCGGAGGGCGCGAAAATGAGCAGTTCTTC	CASSEGLGGRENEQFF
many	TRBD1	TRBV30	TRBJ1-1	TGTGCCTGGAGGTTACAGGGGATCACTGAAGCTTTCTTT	CAWRLQGITEAFF
-	-	TRBV5-1	TRBJ2-5	TGCGCCAGCAGCCTGATACCGGGGCCCCAAGAGACCCAGTACTTC	CASSLIPGPQETQYF
-	-	TRBV6-5	TRBJ2-3	TGTGCCAGCAGTTACGGCGGGGAGGCAGATACGCAGTATTTT	CASSYGGEADTQYF
-	-	TRBV4-3	TRBJ1-1	TGCGCCAGCAGCCAAGATTCGGGACGGAGGAACACTGAAGCTTTCTTT	CASSQDSGRRNTEAFF
few	-	TRBV2	TRBJ2-1	TGTGCCAGCAGGTACAATGAGCAGTTCTTC	CASRYNEQFF
-	-	TRBV7-2	TRBJ2-7	TGTGCCAGCAGCTTTAGGCCCATACTAAGCTCCTACGAGCAGTACTTC	CASSFRPILSSYEQYF
many	-	TRBV12-3/TRBV12-4	TRBJ2-2	TGTGCCAGCACCCTCATACGCCCCGGGGAGCTGTTTTTT	CASTLIRPGELFF
-	-	TRBV3-1	TRBJ2-3	TGTGCCAGCAGCCAAGAAGGACGAGGAGATACGCAGTATTTT	CASSQEGRGDTQYF
many	-	TRBV5-6	TRBJ1-3	TGTGCCAGCAGCTTGGATGGTTTTGGGAGCTCTGGAAACACCATATATTTT	CASSLDGFGSSGNTIYF
-	-	TRBV20-1	TRBJ1-2	TGCAGTGCTCGCGTCGGTGGAGGCGGTGGCTACACCTTC	CSARVGGGGGYTF
many	-	TRBV12-3/TRBV12-4	TRBJ2-5	TGTGCCAGCAGTACGGGGGACCTGGGGACCCAGTACTTC	CASSTGDLGTQYF
-	TRBD1	TRBV18	TRBJ2-1	TGTGCCAGCTCACCACGACAGGGGAACTCGTACAATGAGCAGTTCTTC	CASSPRQGNSYNEQFF
few	TRBD2	TRBV7-2	TRBJ2-5	TGTGCCAGCAGCTCAAGTATTAGCGGGGGTGGGGAGACCCAGTACTTC	CASSSSISGGGETQYF
few	-	TRBV30	TRBJ1-1	TGTGCCTGGAGTGGCTACATGAACACTGAAGCTTTCTTT	CAWSGYMNTEAFF
few	TRBD1	TRBV18	TRBJ2-7	TGTGCCAGCTCACCATACAGGGGCGACGAGCAGTACTTC	CASSPYRGDEQYF
few	-	TRBV30	TRBJ1-1	TGTGCCTGGGTAGGTGGGTCCCTGGGGACTGAAGCTTTCTTT	CAWVGGSLGTEAFF
-	TRBD1	TRBV20-1	TRBJ1-5	TGCAGTGTCGGACAGGGGACTGACAATCAGCCCCAGCATTTT	CSVGQGTDNQPQHF
many	-	TRBV5-1	TRBJ2-3	TGCGCCAGCACCAGAACTAGCACAGATACGCAGTATTTT	CASTRTSTDTQYF
many	TRBD1	TRBV7-9	TRBJ1-1	TGTGCCAGCAGCCAAGGAGACAGGGCAGGCTCAGCTTTCTTT	CASSQGDRAGSAFF
few	TRBD1	TRBV20-1	TRBJ1-2	TGCAGTGCTGTTCCGGGACAGCCGCTTTGGGGCTACACCTTC	CSAVPGQPLWGYTF
few	-	TRBV2	TRBJ2-2	TGTGCCAGCAGTGAGTTAACAGCGGCCGGGGAGCTGTTTTTT	CASSELTAAGELFF
few	-	TRBV7-9	TRBJ1-1	TGTGCCAGCACCTCCCCAGGGTGGGGGACTGAAGCTTTCTTT	CASTSPGWGTEAFF
few	TRBD1	TRBV3-1	TRBJ1-2	TGTGCCAGCAGCTCTGGGACAGGGGGAGACTACACCTTC	CASSSGTGGDYTF
many	-	TRBV5-1	TRBJ1-3	TGCGCCAGCAGCTTGGAGCCAGGTGCTGGAAACACCATATATTTT	CASSLEPGAGNTIYF
many	TRBD2	TRBV11-3	TRBJ2-5	TGTGCCAGCAGCTTCATGAGCGGGGGGGAAGAGACCCAGTACTTC	CASSFMSGGEETQYF
few	-	TRBV4-3	TRBJ1-1	TGCGCCAGCAGCCAAGCTCCGGGGGAAAGAGAGGGGGCTTTCTTT	CASSQAPGEREGAFF
few	-	TRBV6-1	TRBJ2-1	TGTGCCAGCAGCCTAGGGATCACCGGGGGAAATGAGCAGTTCTTC	CASSLGITGGNEQFF
-	-	TRBV7-2	TRBJ1-2	TGTGCCAGCAGCTTCGCATCAGCATCGGGACTGACTCTATCCGGCTACACCTTC	CASSFASASGLTLSGYTF
-	-	TRBV6-6	TRBJ2-2	TGTGCCAGCAGTAGGGACGCCGGGGAGCTGTTTTTT	CASSRDAGELFF
-	TRBD1	TRBV28	TRBJ1-1	TGTGCCAGCAGTAATCGTCTTGGGGGGACAGGGGCGTATACCCCGTCCTTT	CASSNRLGGTGAYTPSF
many	-	TRBV12-3/TRBV12-4	TRBJ1-6	TGTGCCAGCAGTTTAAACCTAAATAATTCACCCCTCCACTTT	CASSLNLNNSPLHF
-	-	TRBV7-2	TRBJ2-5	TGTGCCAGCAGCTTAGGACGGTACCAAGAGACCCAGTACTTC	CASSLGRYQETQYF
many	TRBD1	TRBV29-1	TRBJ2-5	TGCAGCGTTGGACAGGGAAGGGAGACCCAGTACTTC	CSVGQGRETQYF
many	TRBD1	TRBV4-1	TRBJ2-5	TGCGCCAGCAGCCCCCGGGACAGGGGGCAGGAGACCCAGTACTTC	CASSPRDRGQETQYF
few	-	TRBV7-2	TRBJ1-2	TGTGCCAGCAGCCCCCAAACAGGGTTAGGCTACACCTTC	CASSPQTGLGYTF
few	-	TRBV5-6	TRBJ2-5	TGTGCCAGCAGCATAAGACAGCAAGAGACCCAGTACTTC	CASSIRQQETQYF
-	TRBD2	TRBV4-3	TRBJ2-3	TGCGCCAGCAGCCAAGAAGCGGCTAGCGGGGTGGTAGATACGCAGTATTTT	CASSQEAASGVVDTQYF
few	TRBD2	TRBV29-1	TRBJ2-3	TGCAGCGTTGAAAAGCGGGGGGGCACAGATACGCAGTATTTT	CSVEKRGGTDTQYF
few	TRBD2	TRBV12-3/TRBV12-4	TRBJ2-3	TGTGCCAGCAGGCGACTAGCGGGGGGGTCCACAGATACGCAGTATTTT	CASRRLAGGSTDTQYF
many	-	TRBV30	TRBJ2-3	TGTGCCTGGAGTGTACAAATGCACTCAGATACGCAGTATTTT	CAWSVQMHSDTQYF
few	-	TRBV19	TRBJ2-3	TGTGCCAGTAGTCTCCACGGGGCCTCGGGGGATACGCAGTATTTT	CASSLHGASGDTQYF
few	-	TRBV12-5	TRBJ2-5	TGTGCTAGTGGTGCCCACACCGGGTCTAAAGAGACCCAGTACTTC	CASGAHTGSKETQYF
-	-	TRBV12-3/TRBV12-4	TRBJ2-2	TGTGCCAGCAGTTTATCGCCGAGCTCCGGGGAGCTGTTTTTT	CASSLSPSSGELFF
many	-	TRBV10-1	TRBJ2-5	TGCGCCAGCAGCGGCGGGGCGGTAGAGACCCAGTACTTC	CASSGGAVETQYF
-	-	TRBV28	TRBJ2-2	TGTGCCAGCAGTCCCAGCCGTAGTTGGGGCGGGGAGCTGTTTTTT	CASSPSRSWGGELFF
-	-	TRBV10-2	TRBJ1-1	TGCGCCAGCAGTTGGAGATTGAACACTGAAGCTTTCTTT	CASSWRLNTEAFF
-	-	TRBV7-2	TRBJ1-5	TGTGCCAGCAGCTTAGACAGTTATCAGCCCCAGCATTTT	CASSLDSYQPQHF